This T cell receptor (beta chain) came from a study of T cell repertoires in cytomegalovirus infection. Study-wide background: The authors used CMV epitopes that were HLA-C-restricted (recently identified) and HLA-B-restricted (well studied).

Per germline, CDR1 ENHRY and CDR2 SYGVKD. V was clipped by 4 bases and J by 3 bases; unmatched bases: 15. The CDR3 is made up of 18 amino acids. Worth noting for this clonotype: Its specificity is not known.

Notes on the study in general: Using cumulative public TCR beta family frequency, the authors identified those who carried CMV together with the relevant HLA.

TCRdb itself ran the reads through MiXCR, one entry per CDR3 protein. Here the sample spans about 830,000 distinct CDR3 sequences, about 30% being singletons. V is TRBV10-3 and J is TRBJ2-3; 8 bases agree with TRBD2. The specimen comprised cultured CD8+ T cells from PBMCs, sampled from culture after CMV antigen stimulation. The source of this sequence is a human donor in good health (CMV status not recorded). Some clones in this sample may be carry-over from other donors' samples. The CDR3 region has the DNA TGTGCCATCAGTGCGGGGTTACAAGCGGGGGACCTAACAGATACGCAGTATTTT. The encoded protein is CAISAGLQAGDLTDTQYF.